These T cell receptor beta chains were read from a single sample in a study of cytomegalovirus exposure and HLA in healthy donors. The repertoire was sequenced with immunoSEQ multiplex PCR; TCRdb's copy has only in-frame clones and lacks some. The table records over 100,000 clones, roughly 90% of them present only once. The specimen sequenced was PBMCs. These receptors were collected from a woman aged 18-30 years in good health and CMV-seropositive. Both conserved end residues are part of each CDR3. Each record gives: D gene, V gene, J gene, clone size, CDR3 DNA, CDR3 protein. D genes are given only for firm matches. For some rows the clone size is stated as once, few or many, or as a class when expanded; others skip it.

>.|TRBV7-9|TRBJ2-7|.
TGTGCCAGCAGCTTAGGGGTCGGGAGCTCCTACGAGCAGTACTTC
CASSLGVGSSYEQYF
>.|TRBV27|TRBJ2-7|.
TGTGCCAGCAGTTTATGGGGGCCCTCCTACGAGCAGTACTTC
CASSLWGPSYEQYF
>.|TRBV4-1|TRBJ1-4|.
TGCGCCAGCAGTAAAAACGTCGGGGTGGCGAAACTGTTTTTT
CASSKNVGVAKLFF
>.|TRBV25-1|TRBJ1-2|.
TGTGCCAGCAGTGAATCACGGTTTAGTGGCTACACCTTC
CASSESRFSGYTF
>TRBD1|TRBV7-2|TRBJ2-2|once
TGTGCCAGCAGCTTAGCGTGGACAGGAGGTCACCGGGAGCTGTTTTTT
CASSLAWTGGHRELFF
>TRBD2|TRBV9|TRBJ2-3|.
TGTGCCAGCAGCGCCCGTGTCCCCTTAGCCACTAGCGGCACAGATACGCAGTATTTT
CASSARVPLATSGTDTQYF
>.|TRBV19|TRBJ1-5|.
TGTGCCAGTAGTCCCGATCACAGGGTCTGGAGCAATCAGCCCCAGCATTTT
CASSPDHRVWSNQPQHF
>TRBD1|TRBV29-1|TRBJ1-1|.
TGCAGCTCCCCTTCCGGGACAGGGACTGAAGCTTTCTTT
CSSPSGTGTEAFF
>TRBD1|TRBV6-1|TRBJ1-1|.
TGTGCCAGCAGTGTTCGGACAGGGAGGAACACTGAAGCTTTCTTT
CASSVRTGRNTEAFF
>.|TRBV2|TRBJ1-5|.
TGTGCCAGCAGTGAGGAGGGGAATTTGGGCAATCAGCCCCAGCATTTT
CASSEEGNLGNQPQHF
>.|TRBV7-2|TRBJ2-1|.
TGTGCCAGCAGCCCAGTAGGGGGTGAGCAGTTCTTC
CASSPVGGEQFF
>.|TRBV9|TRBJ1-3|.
TGTGCCAGCAGCCCCCGGGGGGACGCCACTGGAAACACCATATATTTT
CASSPRGDATGNTIYF
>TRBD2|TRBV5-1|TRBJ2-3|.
TGCGCCAGCAGCCCCACTAGCGGAACGGAGTATTTT
CASSPTSGTEYF
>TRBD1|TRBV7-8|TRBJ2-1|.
TGTGCCAGCAGCCTACCGTCCCGGGACAGGACCGACTCCTACAATGAGCAGTTCTTC
CASSLPSRDRTDSYNEQFF
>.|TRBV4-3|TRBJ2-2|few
TGCGCCAGCAGCCGAAGTAGCACCGGGGAGCTGTTTTTT
CASSRSSTGELFF
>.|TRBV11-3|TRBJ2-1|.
TGTGCCAGCACCCCATCGACTGGAGGGGGCGCCTTACGATCCTACAATGAGCAGTTCTTC
CASTPSTGGGALRSYNEQFF
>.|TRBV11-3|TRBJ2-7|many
TGTGCCAGCAGCTTAGAAGGGGCAGCCTACGAGCAGTACTTC
CASSLEGAAYEQYF
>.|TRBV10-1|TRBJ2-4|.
TGCGCCAGCAGAGAGCACGGGGACATTCAGTACTTC
CASREHGDIQYF
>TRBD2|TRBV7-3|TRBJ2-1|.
TGTGCCAGCAGCCCTAGCGGGAGCACAAATGAGCAGTTCTTC
CASSPSGSTNEQFF
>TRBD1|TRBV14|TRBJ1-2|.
TGTGCCAGCAGCCAAGATAGCCGGTTCCAGGGGGTTCACGGCTACACCTTC
CASSQDSRFQGVHGYTF
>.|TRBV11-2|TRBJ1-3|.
TGTGCCAGCAGCAGTGGACAGGGAAACACCATATATTTT
CASSSGQGNTIYF
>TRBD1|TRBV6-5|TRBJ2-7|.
TGTGCCAGCAGTCGGGGGACAGGACTTTCCTACGAGCAGTACTTC
CASSRGTGLSYEQYF
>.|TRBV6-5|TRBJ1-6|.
TGTGCCAGCAGCCGCGGACAGATTAATTCACCCCTCCACTTT
CASSRGQINSPLHF
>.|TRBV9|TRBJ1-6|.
TGTGCCAGCAGCGATGAGAGAAGCTCCTATAATTCACCCCTCCACTTT
CASSDERSSYNSPLHF
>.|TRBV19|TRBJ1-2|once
TGTGCCAGTAGTAATGGCACCAACTATGGCTACACCTTC
CASSNGTNYGYTF
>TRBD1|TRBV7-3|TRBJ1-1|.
TGTGCCAGCAGCTTAAACAGGGGCGGGACTGAAGCTTTCTTT
CASSLNRGGTEAFF
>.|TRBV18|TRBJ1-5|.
TGTGCCAGCTCACCATCAGGGAATCAGCCCCAGCATTTT
CASSPSGNQPQHF
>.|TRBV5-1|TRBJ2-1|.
TGCGCCAGCAGCGCCGGACAGAGCCGTCCTTCCTACAATGAGCAGTTCTTC
CASSAGQSRPSYNEQFF
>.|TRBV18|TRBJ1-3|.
TGTGCCAGCGTAACAGGGATGGGAAACACCATATATTTT
CASVTGMGNTIYF
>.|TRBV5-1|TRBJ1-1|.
TGCGCCAGCAGCTTGGCCGGCGGGAACACTGAAGCTTTCTTT
CASSLAGGNTEAFF
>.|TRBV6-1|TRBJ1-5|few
TGTGCCAGCAGTTCAGGGATTCAGCATTTT
CASSSGIQHF
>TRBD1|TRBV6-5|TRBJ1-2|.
TGTGCCAGCAGTCGCGACAGGGTCGGCGGCTACACCTTC
CASSRDRVGGYTF
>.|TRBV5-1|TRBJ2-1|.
TGCGCCAGCAGCTTGTACGGGTCCTACAATGAGCAGTTCTTC
CASSLYGSYNEQFF
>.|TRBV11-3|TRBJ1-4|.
TGTGCCAGCAGCTTAGGCAGTAATGAAAAACTGTTTTTT
CASSLGSNEKLFF
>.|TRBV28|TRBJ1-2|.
TGTGCCAGCAGTTTGCTAGGGGTCGCGGTCGCGGGCTACACCTTC
CASSLLGVAVAGYTF
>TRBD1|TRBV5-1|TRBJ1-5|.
TGCGCCAGCAGCCAAACAGGGGGTGCTATTCAGCCCCAGCATTTT
CASSQTGGAIQPQHF
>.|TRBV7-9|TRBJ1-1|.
TGTGCCAGCACCTCGATAGGGGTAATGAACACTGAAGCTTTCTTT
CASTSIGVMNTEAFF
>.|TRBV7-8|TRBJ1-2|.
TGTGCCAGCAGCTTCGCAGGGGCAGCTAACTATGGCTACACCTTC
CASSFAGAANYGYTF
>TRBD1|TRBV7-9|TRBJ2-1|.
TGTGCCAGCGAGGGACAGGGAAGTAGAAATGAGCAGTTCTTC
CASEGQGSRNEQFF
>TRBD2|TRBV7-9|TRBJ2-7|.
TGTGCCAGCAGCTTAGTTCAGGCTAGCGGACCCTACGAGCAGTACTTC
CASSLVQASGPYEQYF
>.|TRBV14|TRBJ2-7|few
TGTGCCAGCAGCTCCAGCTGGGGGCAAAACTACGAGCAGTACTTC
CASSSSWGQNYEQYF
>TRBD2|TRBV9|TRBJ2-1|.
TGTGCCAGCAGCTTCCCGACTAGCGGGGGGGTTACCAATGAGCAGTTCTTC
CASSFPTSGGVTNEQFF
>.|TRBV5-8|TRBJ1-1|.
TGTGCCAGCAGCTTGGGGCCATGGCTGAACACTGAAGCTTTCTTT
CASSLGPWLNTEAFF
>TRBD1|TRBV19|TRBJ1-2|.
TGTGCCAGTAGTCCCGACAGGGGGAACTATGGCTACACCTTC
CASSPDRGNYGYTF
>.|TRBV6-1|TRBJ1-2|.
TGTGCCAGCAGTGAATTCAAATCTCGTACAGGTCGTGGCTACACCTTC
CASSEFKSRTGRGYTF
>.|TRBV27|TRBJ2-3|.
TGTGCCAGCAGTTTAACGACGCGGGCTCTCACAGATACGCAGTATTTT
CASSLTTRALTDTQYF
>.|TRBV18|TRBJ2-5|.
TGTGCCAGCTCACCATTGCGCGGGACCCAAGAGACCCAGTACTTC
CASSPLRGTQETQYF
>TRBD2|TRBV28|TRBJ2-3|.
TGTGCCAGCAGCCGGGGACTAGCGGGAGAATATACGCAGTATTTT
CASSRGLAGEYTQYF
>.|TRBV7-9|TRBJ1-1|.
TGTGCCAGCAGCACAGATGGGGGGGCGTTCACTGAAGCTTTCTTT
CASSTDGGAFTEAFF
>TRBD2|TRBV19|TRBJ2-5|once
TGTGCCAGTAGTAGTAGGACTAGCGGGATGGAGACCCAGTACTTC
CASSSRTSGMETQYF
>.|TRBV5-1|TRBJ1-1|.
TGCGCCAGCAGCTTGCTTGGGGTAGGGGGGAACACTGAAGCTTTCTTT
CASSLLGVGGNTEAFF
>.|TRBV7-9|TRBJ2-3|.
TGTGCCAGCAGCCCTTCGGGGTCCGATACGCAGTATTTT
CASSPSGSDTQYF
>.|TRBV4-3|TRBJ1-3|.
TGCGCCAGCAGCCAATGGGCTCCCGCTGGAAACACCATATATTTT
CASSQWAPAGNTIYF
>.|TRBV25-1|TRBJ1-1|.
TGTGCCAGCAGCGAAACAGGAATTTTGGGCACTGAAGCTTTCTTT
CASSETGILGTEAFF
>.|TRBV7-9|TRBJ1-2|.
TGTGCCAGCAGCCTAAGGGGGAGTTCTAACTATGGCTACACCTTC
CASSLRGSSNYGYTF
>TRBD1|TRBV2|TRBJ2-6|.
TGTGCCAGCATCCCCGGCCGGACAGGCCTATCTGGGGCCAACGTCCTGACTTTC
CASIPGRTGLSGANVLTF
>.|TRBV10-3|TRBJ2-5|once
TGTGCCATCAGTGACGGGGAGACCCAGTACTTC
CAISDGETQYF
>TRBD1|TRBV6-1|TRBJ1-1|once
TGTGCCAGCACAGCCGACAGGGCTCGAACTGAAGCTTTCTTT
CASTADRARTEAFF
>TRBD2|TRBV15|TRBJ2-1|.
TGTGCCACCCGCCGGGGACTAGCGGGAGAGATTTCCTACAATGAGCAGTTCTTC
CATRRGLAGEISYNEQFF
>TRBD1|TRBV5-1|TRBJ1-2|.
TGCGCCAGCTCACAGGGGGGTTTTGGCTACACCTTC
CASSQGGFGYTF